The 11 T cell receptor beta chains below were found in one sample sequenced in a study of radiotherapy plus CTLA-4 blockade in lung cancer. Assay used: immunoSEQ multiplex PCR; TCRdb lists only in-frame clones, some missing. The sample has under 65,000 clones, around 79% seen once. The specimen was peripheral blood, collected from a patient treated with radiotherapy plus ipilimumab. The source is a human donor with non-small cell lung cancer whose response to radiotherapy plus ipilimumab could not be evaluated.

The chain carries TRBV6-5 and TRBJ2-2; TRBD2 agrees at 10 bases. V shed 0 bases, J shed 6 bases, and the junction held 4 bases outside the gene matches. The germline gives CDR1 MNHEY, CDR2 SVGAGI. The CDR3 runs to 16 residues. The CDR3 bases are TGTGCCAGCAGTTACTCTTGGCTAGCGGGAGCCGGGGAGCTGTTTTTT. Translated: CASSYSWLAGAGELFF.

The J gene is TRBJ1-5, the V gene TRBV19; no reliable D call. V gave up 5 bases and J gave up 0 bases, with 5 bases separating them. The germline V gene has CDR1 LNHDA and CDR2 SQIVND (reference sequence). There are 13 residues in the CDR3. The CDR3 DNA sequence: TGTGCCAGTAGTGTACTTAGCAATCAGCCCCAGCATTTT. Amino acid sequence: CASSVLSNQPQHF. Full variable domain (rest looked up from reference TRBV19 and TRBJ1-5): DGGITQSPKYLFRKEGQNVTLSCEQNLNHDAMYWYRQDPGQGLRLIYYSQIVNDFQKGDIAEGYSVSREKKESFPLTVTSAQKNPTAFYLCASSVLSNQPQHFGDGTRLSIL.

The V gene is TRBV6-6, the J gene TRBJ2-7; TRBD2 matches at 9 bases. V was clipped by 2 bases and J by 0 bases; unmatched bases: 5. Germline values: CDR1 MNHNY, CDR2 SVGAGI (reference sequence). The length of the CDR3 is 16 residues. CDR3 residues: CASSYSAGGLSYEQYF. The CDR3 coding sequence is TGTGCCAGCAGTTACAGCGCGGGGGGGCTCTCCTACGAGCAGTACTTC.

This clone occurred once. The chain uses TRBV2 and TRBJ2-1, with D perhaps matching TRBD2 (7 bases). This CDR3 has 16 residues. The germline CDR1 and CDR2 sequences are SNHLY and FYNNEI. Trimming took off 7 bases at V and 0 bases at J, with 16 bases between the two ends. The CDR3 bases are TGTGCCAGCACCGGGGGGCGGGAGAGCTCCTACAATGAGCAGTTCTTC. It encodes CASTGGRESSYNEQFF.

This rearrangement joins TRBV19 to TRBJ1-5; D not certain. This CDR3 is built from 14 residues. Per germline, CDR1 LNHDA and CDR2 SQIVND (reference sequence). V lost 10 bases to trimming and J lost 3 bases, with 16 bases between them. CDR3 amino acids: CATFRPGSNQPQHF. CDR3 DNA sequence: TGTGCCACCTTTCGGCCCGGGTCCAATCAGCCCCAGCATTTT.

The V gene is TRBV6-5, the J gene TRBJ1-1, with a weak D call TRBD1 (6 bases). There are 15 residues in the CDR3. CDR1 is MNHEY and CDR2 is SVGAGI in the germline V gene. Trimming removed 5 bases from V and 1 base from J, with 14 bases in between. CDR3: CASSPDYRANTEAFF. CDR3 DNA: TGTGCCAGCAGTCCTGATTACAGGGCGAACACTGAAGCTTTCTTT.

The chain carries TRBV4-1 and TRBJ2-5, with D possibly matching TRBD1 (6 bases). V shed 2 bases and J shed 5 bases, with 9 bases lying between them. CDR3 size: 13 residues. Germline V gene lookup returns CDR1 MGHRA and CDR2 YSYEKL. This chain's CDR3 is CASSQLTGETQYF. The CDR3 bases are TGCGCCAGCAGCCAATTAACAGGGGAGACCCAGTACTTC.

The V call is TRBV5-4, the J call TRBJ2-5, with a weak D call TRBD2 (7 bases). The CDR3 sequence is 14 residues long. V lost 7 bases, J lost 1 base, and 14 bases lay in between. The germline V gene has CDR1 SGHNT and CDR2 YYREEE (reference sequence). As DNA, the CDR3 is TGTGCCAGCGGGTTGGGGGGGCCCCAAGAGACCCAGTACTTC. This sequence encodes CASGLGGPQETQYF.

The gene calls are TRBV5-4 and TRBJ2-3, with TRBD2 as a possible D gene (5 bases). V shed 2 bases and J shed 2 bases, with 9 bases lying between them. Looked up from germline, CDR1 is SGHNT and CDR2 is YYREEE (reference sequence). This CDR3 has 14 residues. CDR3 region: CASSLRTDTDTQYF. CDR3 nucleotide sequence: TGTGCCAGCAGCTTAAGGACTGACACAGATACGCAGTATTTT. The variable domain in full, with the rest retrieved from reference TRBV5-4 and TRBJ2-3, is ETGVTQSPTHLIKTRGQQVTLRCSSQSGHNTVSWYQQALGQGPQFIFQYYREEENGRGNFPPRFSGLQFPNYSSELNVNALELDDSALYLCASSLRTDTDTQYFGPGTRLTVL.

The rearrangement links TRBV4-1 to TRBJ1-2, with 7 bases fitting TRBD1. Germline CDR1 is MGHRA and CDR2 is YSYEKL. The junction had 9 bases not matched to a gene; V was cut back by 0 bases and J by 8 bases. The CDR3 loop spans 15 amino acids. The CDR3 spells CASSQEGTVLGGYTF. The CDR3 DNA is TGCGCCAGCAGCCAAGAGGGGACAGTTCTAGGGGGCTACACCTTC.

To note about this clone: A junction end diverges from the germline sequence, so it may reflect a read error. The chain employs TRBV7-7 and TRBJ2-5; D is perhaps TRBD1 (5 bases). CDR1 SSHAT and CDR2 FNYEAQ come from the germline V gene (reference sequence). The CDR3 contains 14 residues. In nucleotides, the CDR3 is TGTGCTAGCACCGGAATGGGGCTCGGGGAGACCCAGTACTTC. Protein sequence: CASTGMGLGETQYF.